These T cell receptor beta chains were read from a single sample in a study of T-cell memory formation after mild COVID-19. A single record per CDR3 protein comes from TCRdb applying MiXCR to the 5' RACE reads. Of 400,000 to 500,000 distinct CDR3 sequences detected, 20% appear once; the ten largest clones hold about 8.1%. What was sequenced was PBMCs or a T cell subset sorted from them (not recorded which). The receptors were sampled from an adult woman who had mild COVID-19 (a few samples of this study predate the infection). Cell type and time point are not known. CDR3s leave out the opening cysteine and the closing phenylalanine or tryptophan.

J gene | V gene | CDR3 length | CDR3 protein
TRBJ2-5 | TRBV6-6 | 10 | ASRSDREGQY
TRBJ2-7 | TRBV20-1 | 10 | SRDSPPGEQY
TRBJ1-1 | TRBV5-4 | 11 | ASSPGRLTEAF
TRBJ2-5 | TRBV3-1 | 14 | ASSQERLASRETQY
TRBJ1-6 | TRBV4-1 | 14 | ASSQAASGFDSPLH
TRBJ1-3 | TRBV2 | 13 | ASGVGRNSGNTIY
TRBJ1-1 | TRBV21-1 | 17 | ASSKGWGTGPTPNTEAF
TRBJ2-1 | TRBV5-1 | 12 | ASSTGGADDEQF
TRBJ2-5 | TRBV7-2 | 14 | ASSFSTGFLQETQY
TRBJ2-3 | TRBV20-1 | 11 | SGTSGSVDTQY
TRBJ1-1 | TRBV3-1 | 13 | ASSQGGPSDTEAF
TRBJ2-6 | TRBV5-1 | 15 | ASSWDAQGSGANVLT
TRBJ1-2 | TRBV12-3/TRBV12-4 | 14 | ASRSPGQGLRDGYT
TRBJ2-7 | TRBV12-3/TRBV12-4 | 11 | ASQLSGSYEQY
TRBJ1-1 | TRBV27 | 12 | ASSLSNPGSEAF
TRBJ2-7 | TRBV7-9 | 12 | ASSANTGGDEQY
TRBJ2-1 | TRBV3-1 | 11 | ASSLTSPNEQF
TRBJ2-1 | TRBV7-3 | 16 | ASSSLLSDRKFNNEQF
TRBJ2-3 | TRBV20-1 | 11 | SARTSGTLTQY
TRBJ2-7 | TRBV7-6 | 13 | ASSLKPGQDYEQY
TRBJ2-1 | TRBV7-2 | 13 | ASRQSGLAGDEQF
TRBJ1-5 | TRBV7-2 | 12 | ASSLQSRNQPQH
TRBJ1-1 | TRBV20-1 | 12 | SAIEGGLRTEAF
TRBJ2-1 | TRBV12-3/TRBV12-4 | 14 | ASSSGGLAGANEQF
TRBJ1-5 | TRBV10-3 | 14 | AISAGQGISNQPQH
TRBJ1-6 | TRBV18 | 14 | ASSPNPGTLPSPLH
TRBJ2-5 | TRBV11-2 | 14 | ASSFATGEYQETQY
TRBJ2-2 | TRBV2 | 13 | ATRVSGSGTGELF
TRBJ2-1 | TRBV11-2 | 13 | ASSRLSGRNNEQF
TRBJ2-3 | TRBV24-1 | 13 | ATSGQAGVADTQY
TRBJ2-3 | TRBV7-9 | 12 | ASSAGDGTDTQY
TRBJ1-2 | TRBV11-2 | 12 | ASSPNSGNYGYT
TRBJ2-1 | TRBV7-6 | 11 | ASSWSPYNEQF
TRBJ2-7 | TRBV7-9 | 10 | ASSLVRAPGN
TRBJ1-6 | TRBV15 | 13 | ATSSEEGLESPLH
TRBJ1-6 | TRBV6-1 | 12 | ASSDIEGLSPLH
TRBJ1-6 | TRBV20-1 | 11 | SARDRVYSPLH
TRBJ2-7 | TRBV5-1 | 16 | ASSSAMTGLLYSYEQY
TRBJ1-1 | TRBV4-3 | 13 | ASSARGSGNTEAF
TRBJ2-7 | TRBV27 | 14 | ASSALTGVVFYEQY
TRBJ1-1 | TRBV5-1 | 13 | ASSSMAGLNTEAF
TRBJ1-3 | TRBV12-3/TRBV12-4 | 14 | ASSLLAPSSGNTIY
TRBJ2-1 | TRBV20-1 | 12 | SAREGRDYNEQF
TRBJ1-2 | TRBV3-1 | 12 | ASSSSGSSYGYT
TRBJ1-2 | TRBV6-6 | 13 | ASTPVPGPLGGYT
TRBJ1-2 | TRBV6-5 | 12 | ATSRGRTNYGYT
TRBJ1-1 | TRBV5-6 | 15 | ASSRDRVRYVNTEAF
TRBJ2-5 | TRBV24-1 | 13 | ATSDKDVLHKTQY
TRBJ2-7 | TRBV5-5 | 14 | ASNKLDRDPSYEQY
TRBJ2-5 | TRBV3-1 | 15 | ASSQGGASGGQETQY
TRBJ2-1 | TRBV29-1 | 10 | SVEGTNNEQF
TRBJ2-1 | TRBV5-6 | 13 | ASSFTRGRVNEQF
TRBJ2-7 | TRBV4-2 | 13 | ASSLPTTGLYEQY
TRBJ2-7 | TRBV14 | 12 | ASSLTGLAGQQY
TRBJ2-1 | TRBV27 | 13 | ASSFGTSGANEQF
TRBJ2-7 | TRBV7-9 | 17 | ASSQQPGQRIGGSYEQY
TRBJ2-3 | TRBV25-1 | 13 | ASSGDRGHEDTQY